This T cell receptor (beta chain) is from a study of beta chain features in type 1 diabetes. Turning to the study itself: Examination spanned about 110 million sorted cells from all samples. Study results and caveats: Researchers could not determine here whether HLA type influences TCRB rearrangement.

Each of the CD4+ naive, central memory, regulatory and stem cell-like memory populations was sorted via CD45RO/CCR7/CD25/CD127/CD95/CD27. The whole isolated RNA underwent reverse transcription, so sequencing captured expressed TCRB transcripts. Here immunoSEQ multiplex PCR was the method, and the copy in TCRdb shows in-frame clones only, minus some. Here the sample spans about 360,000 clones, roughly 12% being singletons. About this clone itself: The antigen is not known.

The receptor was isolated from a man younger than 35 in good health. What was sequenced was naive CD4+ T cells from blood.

For the CDR3, the DNA is TGTGCCAGCAGCTTAATAGCGGGATTCGATGAGCAGTTCTTC. Translation gives CASSLIAGFDEQFF. This chain uses TRBV7-3 with TRBJ2-1, with 8 bases that match TRBD2. With 1 base clipped from V and 8 bases from J, the junction kept 4 bases outside the gene matches. The CDR3 is 14 amino acids. Per the germline V gene, CDR1 is SGHTA and CDR2 is FQGTGA.